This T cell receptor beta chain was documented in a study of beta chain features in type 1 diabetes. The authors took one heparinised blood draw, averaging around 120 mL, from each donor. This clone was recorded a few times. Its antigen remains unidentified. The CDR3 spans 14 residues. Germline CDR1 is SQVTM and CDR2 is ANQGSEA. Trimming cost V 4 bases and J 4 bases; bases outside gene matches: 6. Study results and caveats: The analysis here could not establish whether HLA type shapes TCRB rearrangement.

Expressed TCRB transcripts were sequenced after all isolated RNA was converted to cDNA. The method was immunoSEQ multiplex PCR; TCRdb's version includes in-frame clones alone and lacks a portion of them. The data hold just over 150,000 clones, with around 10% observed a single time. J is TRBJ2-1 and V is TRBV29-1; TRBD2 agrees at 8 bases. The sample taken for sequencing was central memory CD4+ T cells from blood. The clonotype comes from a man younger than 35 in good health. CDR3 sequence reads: CSVAGLAGYNEQFF. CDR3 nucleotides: TGCAGCGTTGCCGGGCTAGCGGGTTACAATGAGCAGTTCTTC.